The 17 T cell receptor beta chains below all came from one sample that was sequenced in a study of blood T cell repertoires in COVID-19. Libraries were prepared by immunoSEQ multiplex PCR; TCRdb keeps only in-frame clonotypes and omits some of them. The table records about 140,000 clones, 85% to 90% of them present only once. Sequences were obtained from peripheral blood. Source of these receptors: a middle-aged man who had recovered from COVID-19.

V is TRBV30 and J is TRBJ2-5; the match to TRBD2 covers 13 bases. The CDR3 extends over 16 amino acids. V lost 1 base, J lost 2 bases, and 4 bases stayed unmatched. Germline V CDR1 and CDR2: GTSNPN, SVGIG (reference sequence). CDR3 sequence reads: CAWSDGLAGVQETQYF. The CDR3 DNA reads as TGTGCCTGGAGTGACGGACTAGCGGGAGTACAAGAGACCCAGTACTTC. The full variable domain, completed using reference TRBV30 and TRBJ2-5, is SQTIHQWPATLVQPVGSPLSLECTVEGTSNPNLYWYRQAAGRGLQLLFYSVGIGQISSEVPQNLSASRPQDRQFILSSKKLLLSDSGFYLCAWSDGLAGVQETQYFGPGTRLLVL.

The rearrangement uses TRBV6-6 and TRBJ2-2; D call uncertain. Germline V gene sequence: CDR1 MNHNY, CDR2 SVGAGI (reference sequence). This CDR3 spans 16 amino acids. With 2 bases removed from V and 0 bases from J, the gap between germline ends came to 10 bases. The CDR3 sequence: CASSYSRQANTGELFF. For the CDR3, the DNA is TGTGCCAGCAGTTACAGTCGGCAGGCGAACACCGGGGAGCTGTTTTTT.

V usage is TRBV11-3 and J usage is TRBJ2-3; D is ambiguous. Germline V gene lookup returns CDR1 SGHNT and CDR2 YENEEA. The CDR3 extends over 12 amino acids. V was shortened by 5 bases and J by 1 base, with 4 bases between the two germline ends. In nucleotides, the CDR3 is TGTGCCAGCAGCACTGGCACAGATACGCAGTATTTT. This sequence encodes CASSTGTDTQYF.

The chain uses TRBV5-1 and TRBJ2-1, with D possibly matching TRBD1 (6 bases). The ends were cut back, 3 bases at V and 8 bases at J, with 15 bases in the middle. The CDR3 loop spans 14 amino acids. CDR1 and CDR2 (germline): SGHRS, YFSETQ. The CDR3: CASSWSTGLDEQFF. In nucleotides, the CDR3 is TGCGCCAGCAGCTGGTCGACAGGTTTGGATGAGCAGTTCTTC.

On this clone itself: Other nucleotide sequences in the sample specify the same CDR3. The J gene is TRBJ1-1, the V gene TRBV18; 9 nucleotides align to TRBD1. There are 13 residues in the CDR3. CDR1 and CDR2 (germline): KGHSH, LQKENI. The ends lost 3 bases at V and 5 bases at J; junction bases unmatched: 1. CDR3 loop: CASSPGQGTEAFF. As DNA, the CDR3 is TGTGCCAGCTCACCGGGACAGGGTACTGAAGCTTTCTTT.

J is TRBJ1-5 and V is TRBV19; 7 bases match TRBD1. CDR1 and CDR2 from the germline V gene are LNHDA and SQIVND (reference sequence). The CDR3 sequence is 14 residues long. Unmatched junction bases numbered 7, after V lost 5 bases and J lost 6 bases. The CDR3 loop reads CASSSPDRSQPQHF. Written as DNA, the CDR3 is TGTGCCAGTAGTTCACCGGACAGGTCTCAGCCCCAGCATTTT.

The rearrangement joins TRBV3-1 (or the pseudogene TRBV3-2) to TRBJ2-3; TRBD2 agrees at 9 bases. J gave up 6 bases and V 0 bases, and 7 bases lay outside the gene matches. This CDR3 contains 16 residues. Germline V gene data show CDR1 as LGHDT and CDR2 as YNNKEL (reference sequence). This CDR3 is CASSQEWAGGLDTQYF. The CDR3 coding sequence is TGTGCCAGCAGCCAAGAGTGGGCGGGGGGGCTGGATACGCAGTATTTT.

The V and J genes are TRBV7-2 and TRBJ2-3, with D hard to call. V was cut by 3 bases and J by 0 bases, with 7 bases left in between. The CDR3 is made up of 14 amino acids. Germline V gene data show CDR1 as SGHTA and CDR2 as FQGNSA. The chain's CDR3 is CASSFGGSTDTQYF. The CDR3 DNA follows: TGTGCCAGCAGCTTCGGCGGTAGCACAGATACGCAGTATTTT.

The chain combines TRBV27 with TRBJ1-1; TRBD1 agrees at 8 bases. This CDR3 has 15 amino acids. Germline loops: CDR1 MNHEY, CDR2 SMNVEV (reference sequence). Trimming took 6 bases from V and 0 from J; bases not matched to a gene: 6. CDR3 residues: CASRGTGSMNTEAFF. In nucleotides, the CDR3 is TGTGCCAGCAGAGGGACAGGCTCCATGAACACTGAAGCTTTCTTT.

This clone showed up just a few times. The chain links TRBV6-2 or TRBV6-3 to TRBJ1-1; unclear D gene. This CDR3 has 13 residues. The germline V gene has CDR1 MNHEY and CDR2 SVGEGT. Deletions cut 5 bases from V and 0 bases from J, with 7 bases between. The CDR3 protein is CASSNEMNTEAFF. The DNA of the CDR3 is TGTGCCAGCAGTAACGAGATGAACACTGAAGCTTTCTTT.

V and J are TRBV6-5 and TRBJ2-7, with 9 bases matching TRBD2. Germline CDR1 reads MNHEY; CDR2 reads SVGAGI. The CDR3 loop spans 14 amino acids. V trimming: 6 bases; J trimming: 3 bases; junction bases outside the gene matches: 6. The CDR3 DNA sequence: TGTGCCAGCAGAAAAAGCGGGGGGTACTACGAGCAGTACTTC. Amino acid sequence: CASRKSGGYYEQYF.

The CDR3 spells CASSPYCADTQYF. The CDR3 region has the DNA TGCGCCAGCAGCCCGTATTGCGCAGATACGCAGTATTTT. The chain recombines TRBV4-3 with TRBJ2-3, with D unresolved. V lost 4 bases, J lost 4 bases, and 9 bases lay in between. The CDR3 is made up of 13 amino acids. Germline V CDR1 and CDR2: LGHNA, YSLEER.

The rearrangement uses TRBV5-1 and TRBJ2-1; possible D gene TRBD2, 5 bases. CDR3 length: 16 amino acids. Trimming shortened V by 1 base and J by 5 bases, and 16 bases separated the two germline ends. The germline V gene encodes CDR1 SGHRS and CDR2 YFSETQ. The CDR3: CASSLQGLRNDNEQFF. CDR3 DNA sequence: TGCGCCAGCAGCTTGCAAGGACTCAGAAACGACAATGAGCAGTTCTTC.

The rearrangement links TRBV23-1 to TRBJ2-3; 12 nucleotides match TRBD2. TRBV23-1 is noted as an ORF with a role that remains uncertain. Trimming removed 1 base from V and 4 bases from J; junction bases left unmatched: 6. There are 17 residues in the CDR3. CDR3 sequence reads: CASSQWSSGGAADTQYF. In DNA form, the CDR3 reads TGCGCCAGCAGTCAATGGTCTAGCGGGGGGGCGGCAGATACGCAGTATTTT.

J is TRBJ1-5 and V is TRBV6-6; TRBD1 aligns across 9 bases. J was trimmed by 3 bases and V by 7 bases; bases with no gene match: 7. This CDR3 region has 15 residues. CDR1 is MNHNY, CDR2 SVGAGI, per germline (reference sequence). The CDR3 spells CASIAGQGSNQPQHF. CDR3 nucleotides: TGTGCCAGCATAGCAGGACAGGGGTCCAATCAGCCCCAGCATTTT.

The chain carries TRBV7-2 and TRBJ1-6; a weak D match, TRBD1 (6 bases). V shed 5 bases and J shed 7 bases, with 12 bases lying between them. Germline loops: CDR1 SGHTA, CDR2 FQGNSA. The CDR3 has 14 residues. This CDR3 is CASSRGQLNSPLHF. CDR3 nucleotide sequence: TGTGCCAGCAGCCGGGGACAACTGAATTCACCCCTCCACTTT.

This clone came up a few times. This sequence joins TRBV5-1 and TRBJ2-5; D call uncertain. V lost 4 bases, J lost 2 bases, and 6 bases lay in between. This CDR3 is 12 amino acids long. From germline, CDR1 is SGHRS and CDR2 YFSETQ. CDR3 in DNA: TGCGCCAGCAGCGCAGTTCAAGAGACCCAGTACTTC. Its translation: CASSAVQETQYF. The full variable domain, with the rest looked up from reference TRBV5-1 and TRBJ2-5, is KAGVTQTPRYLIKTRGQQVTLSCSPISGHRSVSWYQQTPGQGLQFLFEYFSETQRNKGNFPGRFSGRQFSNSRSEMNVSTLELGDSALYLCASSAVQETQYFGPGTRLLVL.